This is a list of T cell receptor beta chains from one sample in a study of T cell repertoires in cytomegalovirus infection. From the reads, TCRdb called clonotypes with MiXCR, one entry per CDR3 protein. The sample lists almost 500,000 distinct CDR3 sequences, about 11% occurring once. The sample taken for sequencing was PBMCs. These receptors originate from a human donor in good health (CMV status not recorded). Some clones in this sample may be carry-over from other donors' samples. Both conserved end residues are trimmed from each CDR3. A D gene is named only where the DNA matches it firmly. The size entry is marked missing in some rows and otherwise reads once, few, many or a size class.

d_gene	j_gene	v_gene	abundance	CDR3aa
NA	TRBJ1-1	TRBV7-2	many	ASSLMVGGTEAF
NA	TRBJ1-1	TRBV28	few	ASSQRQPLNTEAF
TRBD2	TRBJ2-2	TRBV20-1	few	SATTSGTPGELF
TRBD2	TRBJ2-1	TRBV7-2	many	ASTPTSGRWGDEQF
NA	TRBJ1-1	TRBV27	many	ASIGSEAF
NA	TRBJ2-2	TRBV7-2	many	ASSLQVGPAEELF
NA	TRBJ2-3	TRBV7-3	many	ASRYTGTTDTQY
NA	TRBJ2-2	TRBV3-1	NA	ASSLIGTPEWTGKLF
NA	TRBJ2-1	TRBV29-1	many	SVTRGYTGNEQF
NA	TRBJ2-3	TRBV11-2	many	ASRMDSTDTQY
NA	TRBJ2-3	TRBV6-2/TRBV6-3	NA	ASSYPHGGESTDTQY
TRBD2	TRBJ2-1	TRBV10-3	many	AIRAGTSGTRSSYNEQF
TRBD2	TRBJ2-1	TRBV5-4	few	ASSPEGRGARNEQF
NA	TRBJ1-1	TRBV5-1	few	ASSQKTGMNTEAF
TRBD1	TRBJ2-1	TRBV7-9	many	ASSPRGSSYNEQF
NA	TRBJ1-4	TRBV5-5	NA	ASSLYRVLMGDEKLF
NA	TRBJ2-6	TRBV5-4	few	ASGSRQEHSGANVLT
NA	TRBJ2-2	TRBV7-9	many	ASSLAELNTGELF
TRBD2	TRBJ2-7	TRBV6-8	NA	ASRKGLAVTYEQC
NA	TRBJ1-1	TRBV20-1	few	SATRGGGNTEAF
NA	TRBJ1-2	TRBV7-2	many	ASSSGEGSDYGYT
NA	TRBJ2-3	TRBV11-2	NA	ASSLPGSVDTQY
NA	TRBJ1-6	TRBV12-3/TRBV12-4	many	ASGRGSSPLH
NA	TRBJ1-5	TRBV3-1	few	ASSPQAQPQH
NA	TRBJ1-1	TRBV28	NA	ASSSRKNTEAF
TRBD1	TRBJ1-4	TRBV12-3/TRBV12-4	many	ASSRGRGHEKLF
TRBD1	TRBJ1-2	TRBV19	many	ASSPGTGTGYGYT
TRBD1	TRBJ2-5	TRBV7-8	many	ASSLQGAGRETQY
NA	TRBJ1-5	TRBV13	NA	ASSLRTESNQPQH
NA	TRBJ1-1	TRBV12-3/TRBV12-4	many	ASRSRGVFTEAF
NA	TRBJ1-5	TRBV12-3/TRBV12-4	few	ASRKPGASNQPQH
NA	TRBJ1-1	TRBV20-1	few	SASDFRSGINTEAF
NA	TRBJ2-7	TRBV6-1	many	ASSEAHLRASEQY
NA	TRBJ2-3	TRBV7-9	many	ASSPGQSILTQDTQY
NA	TRBJ1-2	TRBV4-2	many	ASSEIQGSHGYT
NA	TRBJ1-1	TRBV12-5	few	ASGGGGGHTEAF
NA	TRBJ2-7	TRBV5-1	many	ASSKHRRDADEQY
NA	TRBJ1-4	TRBV2	many	ASSMRAATNEKLF
TRBD1	TRBJ1-1	TRBV12-5	many	ASGLVTGGFKNTEAF
NA	TRBJ1-2	TRBV27	once	ASSLSRENYGYT
TRBD1	TRBJ2-2	TRBV2	NA	ASSPDRAGGELF
TRBD1	TRBJ1-2	TRBV29-1	NA	SVRQGGYT
TRBD1	TRBJ2-2	TRBV27	NA	ASSSTNRGRYTGELF
TRBD1	TRBJ1-4	TRBV29-1	few	SVEDHGTGVNNEKLF
NA	TRBJ2-7	TRBV5-1	few	ASTTRDVPYEQY
NA	TRBJ1-1	TRBV4-2	few	ASSQDRVGGTEAF
NA	TRBJ2-2	TRBV7-2	many	ASSPNRVTGELF
TRBD1	TRBJ2-1	TRBV5-1	many	ASRWQGVRNEQF
NA	TRBJ1-1	TRBV5-1	few	ASSKSGGRNTEAF
NA	TRBJ1-4	TRBV7-8	many	ASSPEPNEKLF
TRBD1	TRBJ2-2	TRBV24-1	many	ATSSDRANTGELF